These T cell receptor beta chains were read from a single sample in a study of cytomegalovirus exposure and HLA in healthy donors. Profiled with immunoSEQ multiplex PCR; TCRdb holds only in-frame clones, not every one. This sample has some 61,000 clones; about 81% occur once, and the top ten carry around 6.3%. The specimen was PBMCs. These TCRs come from a human donor in good health. CDR3s include the opening cysteine and the closing phenylalanine or tryptophan. A D gene is named only where the DNA matches it firmly. The size entry is marked missing in some rows and otherwise reads once, few, many or a size class.

V gene	clone size	D gene	J gene	CDR3 protein	CDR3 DNA
TRBV19	.	TRBD2	TRBJ2-1	CASNSGGPLNEQFF	TGTGCCAGTAACAGCGGGGGCCCACTAAATGAGCAGTTCTTC
TRBV30	.	.	TRBJ1-1	CARGTPGTEAFF	TGTGCCCGCGGGACCCCGGGGACTGAAGCTTTCTTT
TRBV6-6	once	.	TRBJ2-5	CASSLLAGSQETQYF	TGTGCCAGCAGCCTCCTGGCGGGGTCACAAGAGACCCAGTACTTC
TRBV5-4	.	TRBD2	TRBJ2-5	CASSLRVAGGPWETQYF	TGTGCCAGCAGCTTGAGGGTAGCGGGGGGGCCTTGGGAGACCCAGTACTTC
TRBV15	.	.	TRBJ1-5	CATSRDLQGFSQPQHF	TGTGCCACCAGCAGAGATCTCCAGGGGTTTAGTCAGCCCCAGCATTTT
TRBV10-3	.	.	TRBJ1-1	CAITDRAEQGTEAFF	TGTGCCATCACCGACCGAGCGGAACAGGGTACTGAAGCTTTCTTT
TRBV9	.	TRBD2	TRBJ2-7	CASSPRLAGGREQYF	TGTGCCAGCAGCCCCAGACTAGCGGGGGGTCGGGAGCAGTACTTC
TRBV11-2	.	.	TRBJ1-1	CASSSISGATEAFF	TGTGCCAGCAGTTCCATTTCTGGGGCGACTGAAGCTTTCTTT
TRBV6-1	few	.	TRBJ1-6	CASSETMKINSPLHF	TGTGCCAGCAGTGAAACAATGAAGATTAATTCACCCCTCCACTTT
TRBV5-4	.	TRBD2	TRBJ2-7	CASSLRLLADSSYEQYF	TGTGCCAGCAGCTTACGCTTACTAGCGGATAGCTCCTACGAGCAGTACTTC
TRBV19	once	.	TRBJ2-7	CASNERPYEQYF	TGTGCCAGTAATGAGCGCCCCTACGAGCAGTACTTC
TRBV7-7	.	.	TRBJ2-2	CASSPGAGELFF	TGTGCCAGCAGTCCCGGAGCCGGGGAGCTGTTTTTT
TRBV9	.	.	TRBJ1-1	CASSVVRGDTEAFF	TGTGCCAGCAGCGTGGTCAGGGGAGACACTGAAGCTTTCTTT
TRBV7-9	.	.	TRBJ1-4	CSSSSYGGINEKLFF	TGTTCCAGCAGCTCGTACGGTGGTATCAATGAAAAACTGTTTTTT
TRBV6-4	.	.	TRBJ2-3	CASSEAQGSTQYF	TGTGCCAGCAGTGAGGCCCAGGGGAGTACGCAGTATTTT
TRBV7-8	.	.	TRBJ2-2	CASSSLSGELFF	TGTGCCAGCAGCTCCTTGTCCGGGGAGCTGTTTTTT
TRBV27	once	TRBD2	TRBJ2-7	CASSPGLAHNEQYF	TGTGCCAGCAGTCCCGGACTAGCTCATAACGAGCAGTACTTC
TRBV2	.	TRBD1	TRBJ1-6	CASARDRVLSPLHF	TGTGCCAGCGCCCGGGACAGGGTACTTTCACCCCTCCACTTT
TRBV11-2	.	.	TRBJ1-2	CASSRIGGTPYGYTF	TGTGCCAGCAGTCGCATTGGGGGGACCCCCTATGGCTACACCTTC
TRBV4-2	.	TRBD2	TRBJ2-1	CASSQGIAGGNEQFF	TGTGCCAGCAGCCAGGGCATAGCGGGGGGTAATGAGCAGTTCTTC
TRBV27	.	TRBD1	TRBJ2-7	CASSPLSADRESYEQYF	TGTGCCAGCAGTCCCCTCTCGGCGGACAGGGAGTCCTACGAGCAGTACTTC
TRBV15	.	.	TRBJ1-4	CATSRWFPSAGPNEKLFF	TGTGCCACCAGCAGGTGGTTTCCTAGCGCGGGGCCTAATGAAAAACTGTTTTTT
TRBV28	.	.	TRBJ2-7	CASSYPSLRGTYEQYF	TGTGCCAGCAGTTACCCGTCGTTGAGGGGGACCTACGAGCAGTACTTC
TRBV2	.	TRBD2	TRBJ2-7	CASKEGLAGGQVGEQYF	TGTGCCAGCAAGGAAGGACTAGCGGGGGGGCAAGTAGGCGAGCAGTACTTC
TRBV11-3	.	.	TRBJ1-4	CASSPHPATNEKLFF	TGTGCCAGCAGCCCTCATCCGGCAACTAATGAAAAACTGTTTTTT
TRBV5-1	.	TRBD1	TRBJ1-2	CASSLRGQGFDGYPF	TGCGCCAGCAGCTTGAGGGGACAGGGATTTGATGGCTACCCCTTC
TRBV9	.	.	TRBJ2-1	CASSVGPRSGAYNEQFF	TGTGCCAGCAGCGTAGGTCCACGGAGCGGCGCTTACAATGAGCAGTTCTTC
TRBV6-5	.	.	TRBJ1-2	CASSYSAGGSSGYTF	TGTGCCAGCAGTTACTCCGCCGGGGGGAGCAGCGGCTACACCTTC
TRBV5-1	.	TRBD1	TRBJ1-6	CASSSWTGGSSPLHF	TGCGCCAGCAGCTCGTGGACAGGGGGAAGTTCACCCCTCCACTTT
TRBV5-1	.	TRBD1	TRBJ2-7	CASSLEQGATYEQYF	TGCGCCAGCAGCTTGGAGCAGGGGGCAACCTACGAGCAGTACTTC
TRBV7-9	.	.	TRBJ1-1	CASSFTHVNTEAFF	TGTGCCAGCAGCTTTACACACGTGAACACTGAAGCTTTCTTT
TRBV5-4	.	TRBD1	TRBJ2-5	CASSSRDRGDQETQYF	TGTGCCAGCAGCTCTAGGGACAGGGGGGACCAAGAGACCCAGTACTTC
TRBV19	few	TRBD2	TRBJ2-1	CASRGTSGSYNEQFF	TGTGCCAGTAGAGGGACTAGCGGTTCCTACAATGAGCAGTTCTTC
TRBV11-2	.	.	TRBJ2-5	CASSSGQFQETQYF	TGTGCCAGCAGCTCAGGACAGTTCCAAGAGACCCAGTACTTC
TRBV7-9	once	TRBD1	TRBJ2-1	CASSLEDRGFNNEQFF	TGTGCCAGCAGCTTAGAGGACAGGGGGTTCAACAATGAGCAGTTCTTC
TRBV12-5	.	.	TRBJ1-6	CASGLTRGGRRINSPLHF	TGTGCTAGTGGTTTGACCCGAGGGGGTCGACGAATTAATTCACCCCTCCACTTT
TRBV5-8	.	.	TRBJ2-5	CASSGRQETQYF	TGTGCCAGCAGCGGCAGACAAGAGACCCAGTACTTC
TRBV5-6	.	TRBD1	TRBJ1-6	CASSSTVGQGLYSPLHF	TGTGCCAGCAGCTCAACGGTGGGACAGGGGTTGTACTCACCCCTCCACTTT
TRBV30	.	TRBD1	TRBJ2-1	CAWSVGTGGNEQFF	TGTGCCTGGAGTGTGGGGACAGGGGGCAATGAGCAGTTCTTC
TRBV30	.	.	TRBJ1-6	CAWRMGPSPLHF	TGTGCCTGGAGGATGGGCCCCTCACCCCTCCACTTT
TRBV5-1	.	TRBD1	TRBJ1-1	CASSLDLGGTGRTTEAFF	TGCGCCAGCAGCTTGGATTTAGGGGGGACAGGGAGGACTACTGAAGCTTTCTTT
TRBV20-1	.	.	TRBJ2-3	CSAPVTDTQYF	TGCAGTGCCCCGGTCACAGATACGCAGTATTTT